This T cell receptor (beta chain) is from a study of beta chain features in type 1 diabetes. This clone turned up a few times. V was clipped by 4 bases and J by 6 bases, with 13 bases between them. Germline CDR1 is MNHNS and CDR2 is SASEGT. This CDR3 has 14 residues. What was sequenced were expressed TCRB transcripts, since all of the isolated RNA had been reverse transcribed. Libraries were prepared by immunoSEQ multiplex PCR; TCRdb keeps only in-frame clonotypes and omits some of them. This table has 900,000 or so clones, roughly 15% appearing once. V is TRBV6-1 and J is TRBJ1-5; D is unclear. The sequencing input was naive CD4+ T cells from blood. The clonotype originates from a woman in her late teens or twenties in good health. CDR3 DNA: TGTGCCAGCAGTGTGCCAGGAGCGGGTCAGCCCCAGCATTTT. Amino acid sequence: CASSVPGAGQPQHF.